These 27 T cell receptor beta chains came from one sample sequenced in a study of cytotoxic CD8 clonotypes in ibrutinib-treated CLL. Data came from immunoSEQ multiplex PCR; TCRdb stores just in-frame clones and leaves some out. The sample has approximately 32,000 clones; about half are singletons. The sample here was PBMCs, taken before ibrutinib treatment. Receptors were obtained from a human donor with chronic lymphocytic leukemia.

The chain combines TRBV5-1 with TRBJ1-1; TRBD1 matches 8 bases. With 6 bases clipped from V and 0 bases from J, the junction kept 7 bases outside the gene matches. This CDR3 region has 15 residues. The V gene's germline CDR1 is SGHRS and CDR2 YFSETQ. CDR3 protein: CASTPGQDMNTEAFF. In nucleotides, the CDR3 is TGCGCCAGCACTCCGGGACAGGACATGAACACTGAAGCTTTCTTT.

The chain is built from TRBV5-4 and TRBJ2-2; no clear D. Per germline, CDR1 SGHNT and CDR2 YYREEE (reference sequence). V was cut by 3 bases and J by 0 bases, with 12 bases left in between. The CDR3 length is 16 residues. CDR3 residues: CASSWVGGANTGELFF. In DNA, the CDR3 is TGTGCCAGCAGCTGGGTAGGTGGGGCGAACACCGGGGAGCTGTTTTTT. The full variable domain, in which reference TRBV5-4 and TRBJ2-2 provide the parts outside the CDR3, is ETGVTQSPTHLIKTRGQQVTLRCSSQSGHNTVSWYQQALGQGPQFIFQYYREEENGRGNFPPRFSGLQFPNYSSELNVNALELDDSALYLCASSWVGGANTGELFFGEGSRLTVL.

This clone was seen a few times. The chain employs TRBV6-5 and TRBJ1-6; the D gene is possibly TRBD1 (6 bases). CDR3 length: 14 amino acids. The germline V and J ends were trimmed by 6 bases and 7 bases, with 13 bases remaining between them. From germline, CDR1 is MNHEY and CDR2 SVGAGI. The CDR3 protein is CASSTGTQNSPLHF. The CDR3, as DNA: TGTGCCAGCAGCACCGGGACACAGAATTCACCCCTCCACTTT.

Regarding this clone: The junction shows a germline mismatch at one end, possibly a read error. The chain links TRBV4-1 to TRBJ2-5; 14 bases fit TRBD2. The length of the CDR3 is 16 residues. CDR1 and CDR2 (germline): MGHRA, YSYEKL. The CDR3 sequence: CASSQTGTSGGETQYF. The CDR3 DNA reads TGTGCCAGCAGCCAAACCGGGACTAGCGGGGGAGAGACCCAGTACTTC.

The chain uses TRBV19 and TRBJ2-1; 12 bases line up with TRBD2. The CDR3 totals 20 residues. V was clipped by 5 bases and J by 0 bases; unmatched bases: 14. The germline V gene encodes CDR1 LNHDA and CDR2 SQIVND (reference sequence). CDR3 nucleotide sequence: TGTGCCAGTAGTCCCTGGGCGACTAGCGGGGGCCCTAGCTCCTACAATGAGCAGTTCTTC. Translation: CASSPWATSGGPSSYNEQFF.

The table lists this clone with a count of one. V usage is TRBV12-5 and J usage is TRBJ2-1, with 11 positions matching TRBD2. With 5 bases clipped from V and 3 bases from J, the junction kept 6 bases outside the gene matches. CDR1 and CDR2 (germline): LGHNT, FRNRAP. The CDR3 is 16 residues long. The CDR3 DNA sequence: TGTGCTAGTGGTCCGCCGCTAGCGGGGGGCTACAATGAGCAGTTCTTC. Protein product: CASGPPLAGGYNEQFF.

This rearrangement joins TRBV19 to TRBJ2-1; 9 nucleotides agree with TRBD1. V lost 5 bases to trimming and J lost 7 bases; unmatched junction nucleotides: 9. This CDR3 region has 15 residues. Germline loops: CDR1 LNHDA, CDR2 SQIVND (reference sequence). The CDR3 spells CASSVQGAGGNEQFF. CDR3 DNA: TGTGCCAGTAGTGTACAGGGGGCGGGTGGAAATGAGCAGTTCTTC.

The V and J genes are TRBV10-3 and TRBJ1-2, with 8 bases matching TRBD1. Germline values: CDR1 ENHRY, CDR2 SYGVKD. Trimming removed 5 bases from V and 0 bases from J; junction bases left unmatched: 8. The CDR3 has 16 residues. The CDR3 region has the DNA TGTGCCATCAGTCAACAGGGGGTACATACTAACTATGGCTACACCTTC. It yields the protein CAISQQGVHTNYGYTF.

The chain has TRBV2 and TRBJ2-7; D perhaps matches TRBD1 (6 bases). Trimming stripped 7 bases from V and 4 bases from J, with 17 bases between. Germline values: CDR1 SNHLY, CDR2 FYNNEI. The CDR3 sequence is 14 residues long. The CDR3 DNA reads TGTGCCAGCACCCCCTCGACAGGATCTTACGAGCAGTACTTC. It translates to CASTPSTGSYEQYF.

This sequence joins TRBV6-6 and TRBJ2-1, with 10 bases matching TRBD2. The V gene end was trimmed by 2 bases and the J gene end by 2 bases; junction bases not matched to a gene: 3. The CDR3 spans 16 residues. Germline CDR1 reads MNHNY; CDR2 reads SVGAGI (reference sequence). The CDR3 nucleotides are TGTGCCAGCAGTTACCCGAGCGGGGGGGCCTACAATGAGCAGTTCTTC. It specifies CASSYPSGGAYNEQFF.

CDR3 loop: CASSFGTHNEKLFF. The CDR3 DNA reads TGTGCCAGCAGTTTCGGGACGCACAATGAAAAACTGTTTTTT. The chain has TRBV28 and TRBJ1-4; D is perhaps TRBD1 (5 bases). This CDR3 has 14 residues. Per germline, CDR1 MDHEN and CDR2 SYDVKM. V lost 3 bases to trimming and J lost 5 bases, with 10 bases between them.

The chain joins TRBV19 to TRBJ2-2; 8 bases agree with TRBD1. Germline V gene lookup returns CDR1 LNHDA and CDR2 SQIVND (reference sequence). CDR3 length: 16 residues. Trimming removed 5 bases from V and 5 bases from J; junction bases left unmatched: 10. The DNA for the CDR3 is TGTGCCAGTAGTCCCCGAGGGACAGGTCAAACCGGGGAGCTGTTTTTT. This sequence encodes CASSPRGTGQTGELFF.

J is TRBJ2-5 and V is TRBV20-1, with D unclear. The CDR3 spans 10 residues. Trimming took off 3 bases at V and 2 bases at J, with 1 base between the two ends. Germline V gene sequence: CDR1 DFQATT, CDR2 SNEGSKA (reference sequence). This chain's CDR3 is CSARQETQYF. The CDR3 DNA follows: TGCAGTGCTAGGCAAGAGACCCAGTACTTC.

The CDR3 spells CASSEKIAGASYEQYF. The CDR3 nucleotides read TGTGCCAGCAGCGAGAAGATAGCGGGGGCTTCCTACGAGCAGTACTTC. The chain uses TRBV9 and TRBJ2-7; 9 bases align to TRBD2. Trimming at V came to 3 bases and at J to 1 base, leaving 8 bases not matched to a gene. This CDR3 is built from 16 residues. Looked up from germline, CDR1 is SGDLS and CDR2 is YYNGEE.

The chain is built from TRBV28 and TRBJ2-3; D uncertain. The CDR3 has 14 amino acids. CDR1 and CDR2 (germline): MDHEN, SYDVKM. Trimming pared 7 bases from V and 1 base from J, leaving 12 bases between. In DNA form, the CDR3 reads TGTGCCAGCAACCGCCCCTGGGGCACAGATACGCAGTATTTT. This gives the protein CASNRPWGTDTQYF. Full variable domain (outside the CDR3, taken from reference TRBV28 and TRBJ2-3): DVKVTQSSRYLVKRTGEKVFLECVQDMDHENMFWYRQDPGLGLRLIYFSYDVKMKEKGDIPEGYSVSREKKERFSLILESASTNQTSMYLCASNRPWGTDTQYFGPGTRLTVL.

The chain links TRBV11-2 to TRBJ2-7; TRBD1 aligns across 10 bases. Losses at the gene ends were 5 bases for V and 0 bases for J; bases not matched to a gene: 10. Germline CDR1 SGHAT, CDR2 FQNNGV. The CDR3 consists of 17 residues. CDR3 residues: CASSARSDRGYSYEQYF. The CDR3 coding sequence is TGTGCCAGCAGCGCACGGTCGGACAGGGGGTACTCCTACGAGCAGTACTTC.

This clone was picked up a small number of times. The V and J genes are TRBV10-2 and TRBJ2-7; maybe TRBD2 (5 bases). The CDR3 covers 13 residues. From germline, CDR1 is WSHSY and CDR2 SAAADI. The ends were cut back, 7 bases at V and 4 bases at J, with 14 bases in the middle. For the CDR3, the DNA is TGCGCCAGCACCGAAGGGAGTGGTTACGAGCAGTACTTC. Its protein is CASTEGSGYEQYF.

The rearrangement uses TRBV4-2 and TRBJ1-3, with D possibly TRBD1 on 5 matching bases. V was cut by 0 bases and J by 0 bases, with 15 bases left in between. The CDR3 extends over 18 amino acids. Germline V CDR1 and CDR2: LGHNA, YNFKEQ. In DNA form, the CDR3 reads TGTGCCAGCAGCCAAGAAAGCCCACAGGCGAGCTCTGGAAACACCATATATTTT. This translates into CASSQESPQASSGNTIYF.

This clone came up a few times. The V gene is TRBV11-2, the J gene TRBJ2-3; weak D call: TRBD2 (6 bases). V was clipped by 5 bases and J by 5 bases, with 14 bases between them. CDR3 length equals 14 residues. Germline CDR1 is SGHAT and CDR2 is FQNNGV. CDR3 sequence (DNA): TGTGCCAGCAGCCCTACCGCGGGAATAGATACGCAGTATTTT. Its translation is CASSPTAGIDTQYF.

V gene TRBV7-2 combines with J gene TRBJ2-7; possibly TRBD2 for D (6 bases). Per the germline V gene, CDR1 is SGHTA and CDR2 is FQGNSA. The V end lost 5 bases, the J end lost 0 bases, and 17 bases lay between the germline ends. There are 16 residues in the CDR3. The CDR3 DNA follows: TGTGCCAGCAGCCACGGTCGAGCCGGGAGCTCCTACGAGCAGTACTTC. This gives the protein CASSHGRAGSSYEQYF.

The chain joins TRBV7-2 to TRBJ2-1; D not certain. Germline-derived CDR1 and CDR2 are SGHTA and FQGNSA. This CDR3 has 14 amino acids. V was trimmed by 6 bases and J by 9 bases, leaving 18 bases between them. CDR3 loop: CASRPSSFAREQFF. DNA for the CDR3: TGTGCCAGCAGACCCAGTTCCTTCGCTCGTGAGCAGTTCTTC.

The chain couples TRBV7-6 to TRBJ2-5, with 11 bases fitting TRBD2. The CDR3 consists of 19 residues. After removal of 2 bases from V and 1 base from J, the junction contained 12 bases not matched to a gene. Per the germline V gene, CDR1 is SGHVS and CDR2 is FNYEAQ. The CDR3 bases are TGTGCCAGCAGCTTACGAGGGCTAGCGGGGGGAGTACTCCAAGAGACCCAGTACTTC. Its translation: CASSLRGLAGGVLQETQYF.

V gene TRBV19 combines with J gene TRBJ2-7; 7 bases match TRBD1. Germline values: CDR1 LNHDA, CDR2 SQIVND (reference sequence). The CDR3 spans 17 residues. Unmatched junction bases numbered 15, after V lost 6 bases and J lost 1 base. The CDR3 loop reads CASSPGLRQGSSYEQYF. CDR3 DNA sequence: TGTGCCAGTAGCCCAGGCTTGCGACAGGGATCTTCCTACGAGCAGTACTTC.

The chain uses TRBV5-6 and TRBJ2-5; D is ambiguous. The V gene's germline CDR1 is SGHDT and CDR2 YYEEEE. CDR3 length equals 17 residues. With 0 bases removed from V and 2 bases from J, the gap between germline ends came to 17 bases. The CDR3 nucleotides are TGTGCCAGCAGCTTGGTGGAGACCAGGTTCACTCAAGAGACCCAGTACTTC. Its protein product is CASSLVETRFTQETQYF. Full variable domain (rest looked up from reference TRBV5-6 and TRBJ2-5): DAGVTQSPTHLIKTRGQQVTLRCSPKSGHDTVSWYQQALGQGPQFIFQYYEEEERQRGNFPDRFSGHQFPNYSSELNVNALLLGDSALYLCASSLVETRFTQETQYFGPGTRLLVL.

The table lists this clone with a count of one. The chain employs TRBV4-2 and TRBJ2-5; D might be TRBD1 (5 bases). This CDR3 has 15 amino acids. Trimming left V 0 bases short and J 5 bases short, with 13 bases between. CDR1 is LGHNA, CDR2 YNFKEQ, per germline. In nucleotides, the CDR3 is TGTGCCAGCAGCCAAGAGGGCAGGGTGCAGGAGACCCAGTACTTC. This gives the protein CASSQEGRVQETQYF.

The V gene is TRBV5-4, the J gene TRBJ2-7; TRBD1 agrees at 8 bases. Germline CDR1 SGHNT, CDR2 YYREEE (reference sequence). The CDR3 contains 15 residues. J was trimmed by 1 base and V by 5 bases; bases with no gene match: 8. CDR3: CASRGGTGASYEQYF. The CDR3 DNA sequence: TGTGCCAGCAGGGGCGGGACAGGAGCTTCCTACGAGCAGTACTTC.

The chain employs TRBV28 and TRBJ1-2; 7 bases are a match to TRBD1. V shed 3 bases and J 5 bases; nucleotides not matched to a gene: 9. The CDR3 consists of 15 residues. Looked up from germline, CDR1 is MDHEN and CDR2 is SYDVKM. The CDR3 DNA sequence: TGTGCCAGCAGTTTTAGGACAGGAGCTTCATATGGCTACACCTTC. Its translation is CASSFRTGASYGYTF.